Shown below are 2 T cell receptor beta chains from a single sample sequenced in a study of blood T cell repertoires in COVID-19 (dated by TCRdb to about 2020). The library was built by means of the immunoSEQ multiplex PCR assay. TCRdb stores this immuneACCESS table with in-frame sequences only. Part of the clones is absent; in the studies checked, under half of the shortfall reflects unresolved V genes, and no reason is known for the rest. In all, the sample holds around 310,000 clones, and nearly 90% of those were seen once. Less than 9.5% of the sample belongs to the ten largest clones. Sequencing used PBMCs or T cells enriched from blood (not recorded which). The receptors derive from a woman under 40 who had recovered from COVID-19.

V usage is TRBV4-1 and J usage is TRBJ2-3, with D unclear. V was cut by 0 bases and J by 6 bases, with 10 bases left in between. The V gene's germline CDR1 is MGHRA and CDR2 YSYEKL. CDR3 length equals 14 residues. CDR3 sequence reads: CASSQDTAGDTQYF. The CDR3 DNA is TGCGCCAGCAGCCAAGATACTGCCGGTGATACGCAGTATTTT.

The chain couples TRBV7-9 to TRBJ1-1; no clear D gene. Per the germline V gene, CDR1 is SEHNR and CDR2 is FQNEAQ (reference sequence). The CDR3 loop spans 13 amino acids. Trimming removed 0 bases at V and 7 bases at J, with 9 bases between. CDR3 residues: CASSLALLSEAFF. The CDR3 DNA reads as TGTGCCAGCAGCTTAGCGTTGCTCAGTGAAGCTTTCTTT.